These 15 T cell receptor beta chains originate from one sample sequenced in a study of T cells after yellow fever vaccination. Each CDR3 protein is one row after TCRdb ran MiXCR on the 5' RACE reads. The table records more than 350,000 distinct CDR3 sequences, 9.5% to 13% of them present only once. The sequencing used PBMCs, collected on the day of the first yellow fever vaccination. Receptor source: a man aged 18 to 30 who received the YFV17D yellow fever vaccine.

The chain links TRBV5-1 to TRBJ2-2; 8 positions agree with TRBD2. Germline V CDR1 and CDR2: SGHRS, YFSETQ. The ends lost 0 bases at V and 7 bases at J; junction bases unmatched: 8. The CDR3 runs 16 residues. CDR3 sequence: CASSLAPAGEGGELFF. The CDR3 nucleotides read TGCGCCAGCAGCTTGGCCCCAGCGGGGGAAGGCGGGGAGCTGTTTTTT.

The chain's CDR3 is CASSFEVSAIETQYF. The CDR3 DNA is TGTGCCAGCAGTTTTGAAGTGTCGGCGATTGAGACCCAGTACTTC. The V and J genes are TRBV6-5 and TRBJ2-5; D not resolved. Per the germline V gene, CDR1 is MNHEY and CDR2 is SVGAGI. The CDR3 sequence is 15 residues long. The germline V and J ends were trimmed by 4 bases and 5 bases, with 17 bases remaining between them.

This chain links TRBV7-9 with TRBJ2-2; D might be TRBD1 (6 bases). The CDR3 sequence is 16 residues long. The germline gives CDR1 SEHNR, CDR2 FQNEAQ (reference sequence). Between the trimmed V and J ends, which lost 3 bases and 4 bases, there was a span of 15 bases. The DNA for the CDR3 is TGTGCCAGCAGCTTCAAAGACAGGAGCGGCACCGGGGAGCTGTTTTTT. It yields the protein CASSFKDRSGTGELFF.

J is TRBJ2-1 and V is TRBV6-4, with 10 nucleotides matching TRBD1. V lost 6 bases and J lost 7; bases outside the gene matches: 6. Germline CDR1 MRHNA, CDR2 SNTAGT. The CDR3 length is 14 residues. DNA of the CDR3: TGTGCCAGCAGCCAGGACAGGGGGTCTAATGAGCAGTTCTTC. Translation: CASSQDRGSNEQFF.

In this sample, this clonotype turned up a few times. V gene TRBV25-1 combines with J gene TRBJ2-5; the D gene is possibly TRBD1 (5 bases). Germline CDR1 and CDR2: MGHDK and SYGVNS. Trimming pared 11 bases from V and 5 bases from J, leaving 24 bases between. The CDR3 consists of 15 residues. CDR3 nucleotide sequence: TGTGCCTCCGCCAAGGGGCAGAGTTCCCAGGAGACCCAGTACTTC. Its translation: CASAKGQSSQETQYF.

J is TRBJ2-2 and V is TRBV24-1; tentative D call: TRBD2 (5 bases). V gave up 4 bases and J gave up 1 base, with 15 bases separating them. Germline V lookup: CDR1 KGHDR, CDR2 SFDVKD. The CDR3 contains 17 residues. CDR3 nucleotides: TGTGCCACCAGTGACCGACATGGAGGCTTGAACACCGGGGAGCTGTTTTTT. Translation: CATSDRHGGLNTGELFF.

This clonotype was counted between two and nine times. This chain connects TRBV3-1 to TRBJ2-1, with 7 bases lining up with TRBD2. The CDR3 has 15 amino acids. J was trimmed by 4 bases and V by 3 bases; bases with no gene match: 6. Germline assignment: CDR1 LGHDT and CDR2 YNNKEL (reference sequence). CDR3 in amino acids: CASSQGEAGYNEQFF. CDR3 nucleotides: TGTGCCAGCAGCCAGGGAGAAGCGGGGTACAATGAGCAGTTCTTC.

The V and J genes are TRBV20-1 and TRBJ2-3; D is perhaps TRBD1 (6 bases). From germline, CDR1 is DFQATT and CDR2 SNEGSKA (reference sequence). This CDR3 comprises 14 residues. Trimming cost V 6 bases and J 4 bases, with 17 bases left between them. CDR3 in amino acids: CSANTGLWADTQYF. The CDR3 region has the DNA TGCAGTGCGAACACAGGGTTGTGGGCAGATACGCAGTATTTT.

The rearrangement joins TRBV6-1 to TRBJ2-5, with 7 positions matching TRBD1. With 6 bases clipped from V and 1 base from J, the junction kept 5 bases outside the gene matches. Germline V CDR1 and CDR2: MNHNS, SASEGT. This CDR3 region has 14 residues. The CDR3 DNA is TGTGCCAGCAGGCGCGACAGGGCCCAAGAGACCCAGTACTTC. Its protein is CASRRDRAQETQYF.

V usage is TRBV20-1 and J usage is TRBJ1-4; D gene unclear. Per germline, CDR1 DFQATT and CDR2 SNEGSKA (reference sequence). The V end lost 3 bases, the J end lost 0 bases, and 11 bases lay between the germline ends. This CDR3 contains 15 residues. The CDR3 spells CSASPGRATNEKLFF. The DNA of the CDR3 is TGCAGTGCTAGTCCGGGCCGAGCAACTAATGAAAAACTGTTTTTT.

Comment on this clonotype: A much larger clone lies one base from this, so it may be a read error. The CDR3 is CASGAGTPSTDTQYF. The DNA for the CDR3 is TGTGCCAGCGGGGCCGGGACACCAAGCACAGATACGCAGTATTTT. The chain joins TRBV7-9 to TRBJ2-3, with D perhaps matching TRBD1 (6 bases). V shed 8 bases and J shed 0 bases, with 15 bases lying between them. Germline V CDR1 and CDR2: SEHNR, FQNEAQ (reference sequence). This CDR3 region has 15 residues.

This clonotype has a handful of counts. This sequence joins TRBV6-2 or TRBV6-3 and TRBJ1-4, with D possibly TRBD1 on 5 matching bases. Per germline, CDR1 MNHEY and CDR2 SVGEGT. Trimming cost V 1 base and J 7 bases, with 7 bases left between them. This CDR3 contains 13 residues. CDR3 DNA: TGTGCCAGCAGTTACTTCAGGGCTGAAAAACTGTTTTTT. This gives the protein CASSYFRAEKLFF.

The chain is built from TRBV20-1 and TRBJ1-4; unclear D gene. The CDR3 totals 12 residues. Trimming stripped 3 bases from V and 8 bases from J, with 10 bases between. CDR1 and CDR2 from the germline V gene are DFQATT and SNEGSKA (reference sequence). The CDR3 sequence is CSARHSLEKLFF. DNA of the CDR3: TGCAGTGCTAGGCACAGCCTGGAAAAACTGTTTTTT.

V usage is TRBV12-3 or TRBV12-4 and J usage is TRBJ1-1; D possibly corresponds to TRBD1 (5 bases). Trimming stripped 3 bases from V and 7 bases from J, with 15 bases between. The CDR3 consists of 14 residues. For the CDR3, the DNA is TGTGCCAGCAGTTTCGACAGAAAAGTTGATGAAGCTTTCTTT. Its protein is CASSFDRKVDEAFF.

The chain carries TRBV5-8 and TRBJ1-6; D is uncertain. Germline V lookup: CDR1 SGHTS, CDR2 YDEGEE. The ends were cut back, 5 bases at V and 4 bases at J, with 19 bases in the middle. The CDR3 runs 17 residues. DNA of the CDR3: TGTGCCAGCAGTACTTTGTGGACCCGCGGGTATAATTCACCCCTCCACTTT. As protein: CASSTLWTRGYNSPLHF.